What follows are 11 T cell receptor beta chains derived from one specimen sequenced in a study of post-analysis software for immune sequencing data. The antigens of these receptors remain unknown. Overall study results and limits: Controls showed lower frequencies than patients for five or six TRBV segments, and TRBV5-6, TRBV5-1 and TRBV20-1 were among these.

Unique molecular identifiers featured in each of the TCR beta cDNA libraries. One entry per CDR3 protein results from TCRdb running MiXCR on the PCR reads. The sample has about 430,000 distinct CDR3 sequences; 35% to 45% are singletons. The sample comprised blood. The receptors derive from a girl aged 2 to 10 with multiple sclerosis.

This chain uses TRBV18 with TRBJ2-3, with D perhaps TRBD1 (5 bases). Germline-derived CDR1 and CDR2 are KGHSH and LQKENI. Trimming removed 0 bases from V and 0 bases from J, with 10 bases in between. This CDR3 has 16 residues. CDR3 protein: CASSPPPQASTDTQYF. The CDR3 DNA is TGTGCCAGCTCACCACCTCCACAGGCTAGCACAGATACGCAGTATTTT.

The chain combines TRBV7-8 with TRBJ2-3; the D gene is possibly TRBD2 (6 bases). V shed 8 bases and J shed 0 bases, with 15 bases lying between them. Per germline, CDR1 SGHVS and CDR2 FQNEAQ. The CDR3 has 15 amino acids. CDR3 sequence: CASSDLASSTDTQYF. CDR3 bases: TGTGCCAGCTCCGACCTAGCGTCTAGCACAGATACGCAGTATTTT.

The chain couples TRBV27 to TRBJ2-1, with a tentative D call TRBD2 (5 bases). Trimming removed 4 bases from V and 2 bases from J, with 9 bases in between. Looked up from germline, CDR1 is MNHEY and CDR2 is SMNVEV (reference sequence). This CDR3 has 14 amino acids. The CDR3 region is CASSSSTTYNEQFF. The CDR3 DNA follows: TGTGCCAGCAGTTCCTCGACTACCTACAATGAGCAGTTCTTC.

This chain uses TRBV4-1 with TRBJ1-5; D unresolved. Trimming removed 2 bases at V and 1 base at J, with 6 bases between. CDR3 length: 14 amino acids. Germline CDR1 is MGHRA and CDR2 is YSYEKL. The CDR3 nucleotides read TGCGCCAGCAGCCAAAGAGGGAGCAATCAGCCCCAGCATTTT. It encodes CASSQRGSNQPQHF.

A few counts support this clonotype. This chain uses TRBV7-8 with TRBJ2-1; possibly TRBD1 for D (5 bases). CDR1 and CDR2 (germline): SGHVS, FQNEAQ. The ends were cut back, 0 bases at V and 5 bases at J, with 14 bases in the middle. This CDR3 is built from 16 residues. The DNA of the CDR3 is TGTGCCAGCAGCTTAGCAGGGGAATACAGGAACAATGAGCAGTTCTTC. Translated, it gives CASSLAGEYRNNEQFF.

This clonotype appeared many times. This chain connects TRBV20-1 to TRBJ2-3, with 11 bases fitting TRBD2. Per the germline V gene, CDR1 is DFQATT and CDR2 is SNEGSKA (reference sequence). Trimming cost V 6 bases and J 2 bases; bases outside gene matches: 7. This CDR3 has 15 amino acids. CDR3 loop: CSARRLAGLTDTQYF. The CDR3 DNA is TGCAGTGCCCGACGACTAGCGGGACTCACAGATACGCAGTATTTT.

The chain carries TRBV28 and TRBJ2-7; 7 bases map to TRBD1. J was trimmed by 3 bases and V by 6 bases; bases with no gene match: 8. Germline V gene sequence: CDR1 MDHEN, CDR2 SYDVKM. The CDR3 covers 14 residues. In DNA, the CDR3 is TGTGCCAGCAGCTTAGACAGGGAATTCTACGAGCAGTACTTC. Its translation is CASSLDREFYEQYF.

The J gene is TRBJ2-3, the V gene TRBV6-5; no definite D call. V was cut by 2 bases and J by 1 base, with 10 bases left in between. The CDR3 extends over 15 amino acids. Germline-derived CDR1 and CDR2 are MNHEY and SVGAGI. The CDR3 coding sequence is TGTGCCAGCAGTTACGCGTACTACCGCACAGATACGCAGTATTTT. This gives the protein CASSYAYYRTDTQYF.

The chain combines TRBV5-6 with TRBJ2-5; 8 nucleotides align to TRBD1. The CDR3 is 13 amino acids. The germline gives CDR1 SGHDT, CDR2 YYEEEE. V shed 5 bases, J shed 3 bases, and the junction held 3 bases outside the gene matches. CDR3 amino acids: CASRRGQEETQYF. CDR3 sequence (DNA): TGTGCCAGCAGACGGGGACAGGAAGAGACCCAGTACTTC.

On this clonotype itself: The junction shows a germline mismatch at one end, possibly a read error. V usage is TRBV27 and J usage is TRBJ2-1; D remains ambiguous. The CDR3 consists of 14 residues. Germline-derived CDR1 and CDR2 are MNHEY and SMNVEV (reference sequence). The CDR3 spells CASSLLGFHNEQFF. CDR3 nucleotides: TGTGCCAGCAGTTTACTGGGCTTCCACAATGAGCAATTCTTC.

The chain recombines TRBV7-2 with TRBJ2-2; D is unresolved. V was pared by 0 bases and J by 4 bases, with 3 bases between. Germline lookup yields CDR1 SGHTA and CDR2 FQGNSA. This CDR3 has 13 amino acids. This CDR3 reads CASSLARTGELFF. The CDR3 DNA reads as TGTGCCAGCAGCTTAGCGCGCACCGGGGAGCTGTTTTTT.